This T cell receptor (beta chain) was sequenced for a study of blood T cell repertoires in COVID-19 (dated by TCRdb to 2020 to 2021). Turning to the overall study: Collaborator samples came from the United States, Italy and Spain and covered acute and convalescent phases of COVID-19. The material from the prospective study consisted of cDNA or gDNA derived from T cells, B-cell-depleted T cells, or PBMCs. Deeply sampled blood TCRbeta repertoires from subjects exposed to, actively infected with, or recovered from COVID-19 were included in the dataset. The repertoires were made available in a free public database intended to serve as a resource for research on the immune response to SARS-CoV-2. Samples came from the ongoing ImmuneRACE study (first 160 participants) plus 1,254 subjects from 6 global collaborators. A de-identified subject ID, COVID-19 status, age in years and sex were almost always included in the sample metadata. HLA class I and class II types, where available, came from metadata supplied by the sample provider rather than from assay-based typing. The investigation overall reported the following: How much clinical and demographic metadata was included differed by source and by participant, and the metadata was provided uncurated.

The collaborating institutions used their own protocols to collect whole blood in K2EDTA tubes. For TCRbeta analysis, collaborator samples were shipped as frozen whole blood, as isolated PBMCs, or as DNA extracted from either sample type. The CDR3 runs 15 residues from the cysteine to the phenylalanine. CDR3 DNA only is kept here, 45 bases in frame from base 1. V gives up 0 bases and J gives up 8 bases, and the segment between their germline ends measures 14 bases. The germline V gene sets CDR1 to SGDLS and CDR2 to YYNGEE. TCRbeta CDR3 regions were amplified from genomic DNA using the immunoSEQ Assay, a bias-controlled multiplex PCR. Processing in the source paper ran as follows. Nucleated cell counts per sample were estimated from amplification of reference gene primers within the assay. To quantify the absolute abundance of each unique TCRbeta CDR3 rearrangement, sequence reads were collapsed and filtered. For each sample, productive Simpson clonality was calculated by taking the square root of Simpson's diversity index across productive rearrangements. The table comes from immuneACCESS by way of TCRdb, which keeps in-frame sequences with V and J called. Part of the clones is missing from these tables; in studies checked, under half for an unresolved V gene and the rest for unknown reasons. D and trimming come from the DNA, and the V and J calls and clone size come from that table. Present in this sample are around 180,000 clones, roughly 83% of which were seen just once. 1.5% of the sample is in the top ten clones.

Points on this clone: There is no known antigen for this receptor. The record has no base qualities; no much larger clone is one base away.

The source material was peripheral blood. This receptor was identified in a human donor in a cohort sampled during active COVID-19. This sequence uses TRBV9 and TRBJ1-4; 5 matching bases give a weak D call of TRBD1. At the DNA level, the sequence is TGTGCCAGCAGCGTAGCGAGTCAGGGAAGGGAAAAACTGTTTTTT. This translates into CASSVASQGREKLFF.